This record concerns one TCR beta chain sequence. The sample originates from a study of blood T cell repertoires in COVID-19. The data were produced by immunoSEQ multiplex PCR, yet TCRdb's version contains in-frame clones alone and is incomplete. The profile covers hundreds of thousands of clones, with approximately 82% appearing a single time and just over 2.5% taken by the ten largest. Germline CDR1 reads LNHDA; CDR2 reads SQIVND (reference sequence). Trimming left V 4 bases short and J 5 bases short, with 11 bases between. CDR3 length: 14 amino acids. V usage is TRBV19 and J usage is TRBJ2-2, with D possibly TRBD1 on 6 matching bases. Sequenced input: peripheral blood. This clonotype was sampled from a woman in her 70s with active or convalescent COVID-19. CDR3 coding DNA: TGTGCCAGTAGTACCAGGGGAAGGACCGGGGAGCTGTTTTTT. Translated: CASSTRGRTGELFF.